This entry lists 22 T cell receptor beta chains sequenced from one sample in a study of siplizumab effects on memory and regulatory T cells. The repertoire was sequenced with immunoSEQ multiplex PCR; TCRdb's copy has only in-frame clones and lacks some. The table lists some 53,000 clones, 95% to 97% of them singletons. Sequenced: naive CD4+ T cells sorted from blood. These receptors were obtained from a human donor in good health.

V is TRBV6-5 and J is TRBJ2-5; TRBD2 matches 11 bases. The CDR3 extends over 15 amino acids. In germline, CDR1 is MNHEY, CDR2 SVGAGI. The V and J ends lost 4 bases and 4 bases, in that order; junction bases with no gene match: 5. The CDR3: CASSSSGRRGETQYF. In DNA form, the CDR3 reads TGTGCCAGCAGTTCTAGCGGGAGGAGGGGAGAGACCCAGTACTTC.

A single count supports this clone. V and J are TRBV6-6 and TRBJ1-3; D remains unclear. The CDR3 consists of 14 residues. Per germline, CDR1 MNHNY and CDR2 SVGAGI (reference sequence). Trimming took 4 bases from V and 2 from J, leaving 9 bases between them. CDR3 DNA: TGTGCCAGCAGTTTCGGACGGCCTGGAAACACCATATATTTT. Translating it yields CASSFGRPGNTIYF.

This clone came up a few times. This chain uses TRBV18 with TRBJ2-7; TRBD2 matches at 11 bases. V trimming: 2 bases; J trimming: 6 bases; junction bases outside the gene matches: 6. The CDR3 contains 15 residues. Looked up from germline, CDR1 is KGHSH and CDR2 is LQKENI. CDR3 in DNA: TGTGCCAGCTCACCAACTAGCGGGAGCCCCATCGAGCAGTACTTC. It is translated as CASSPTSGSPIEQYF.

The rearrangement links TRBV19 to TRBJ2-5; 13 positions match TRBD2. J was trimmed by 5 bases and V by 3 bases; bases with no gene match: 3. CDR1 is LNHDA and CDR2 is SQIVND in the germline V gene (reference sequence). The CDR3 is 15 amino acids. The CDR3 protein is CASSIGLAGVETQYF. As DNA, the CDR3 is TGTGCCAGTAGTATCGGACTAGCGGGAGTTGAGACCCAGTACTTC.

The chain carries TRBV19 and TRBJ1-5; the D is unclear. The CDR3 loop spans 11 amino acids. V lost 4 bases, J lost 11 bases, and 9 bases lay in between. Germline loops: CDR1 LNHDA, CDR2 SQIVND (reference sequence). CDR3 DNA: TGTGCCAGTAGTACGCCGTCAGCCCAGCATTTT. Encoded protein: CASSTPSAQHF.

V is TRBV5-4 and J is TRBJ2-3; 9 nucleotides agree with TRBD2. Trimming at V came to 4 bases and at J to 3 bases, leaving 12 bases not matched to a gene. CDR3 length equals 17 residues. Germline V lookup: CDR1 SGHNT, CDR2 YYREEE (reference sequence). In nucleotides, the CDR3 is TGTGCCAGCAGCCCATATGGGGGGCGGGAGGGGACAGATACGCAGTATTTT. Protein sequence: CASSPYGGREGTDTQYF.

V is TRBV19 and J is TRBJ2-3; 12 bases fit TRBD2. The ends lost 5 bases at V and 0 bases at J; junction bases unmatched: 12. The CDR3 covers 19 residues. From germline, CDR1 is LNHDA and CDR2 SQIVND (reference sequence). The CDR3 protein is CASSSRLAGEPRSTDTQYF. The CDR3 bases are TGTGCCAGTAGTTCCCGACTAGCGGGAGAACCTCGAAGCACAGATACGCAGTATTTT.

The chain links TRBV6-5 to TRBJ1-2, with D perhaps TRBD1 (5 bases). This CDR3 has 15 amino acids. V was clipped by 6 bases and J by 4 bases, with 18 bases between them. Germline V CDR1 and CDR2: MNHEY, SVGAGI. CDR3 in amino acids: CASSRTRDGVYGYTF. The CDR3 DNA sequence: TGTGCCAGCAGCAGGACAAGGGATGGGGTCTATGGCTACACCTTC.

This clone was counted once. The V and J genes are TRBV27 and TRBJ2-7; D is undetermined. CDR3 size: 10 residues. CDR1 is MNHEY, CDR2 SMNVEV, per germline (reference sequence). With 8 bases removed from V and 7 bases from J, the gap between germline ends came to 9 bases. The CDR3 loop reads CASCTLEQYF. For the CDR3, the DNA is TGTGCCAGCTGTACTTTAGAGCAGTACTTC.

The chain couples TRBV19 to TRBJ1-2; D ambiguous. The germline V gene encodes CDR1 LNHDA and CDR2 SQIVND (reference sequence). The V and J ends lost 5 bases and 2 bases respectively, with 9 bases between them. The CDR3 is 13 residues long. The CDR3, as DNA: TGTGCCAGTAGTCCCCGGAGCAACTATGGCTACACCTTC. Protein product: CASSPRSNYGYTF.

The chain recombines TRBV4-3 with TRBJ2-6; D gene ambiguous. V was shortened by 3 bases and J by 1 base, with 10 bases between the two germline ends. CDR3 length: 16 residues. The germline V gene has CDR1 LGHNA and CDR2 YSLEER. DNA for the CDR3: TGCGCCAGCAGCCAGGGGTTGGGGTCTGGGGCCAACGTCCTGACTTTC. It specifies CASSQGLGSGANVLTF.

V and J are TRBV6-1 and TRBJ2-7; the match to TRBD2 covers 7 bases. CDR1 and CDR2 from the germline V gene are MNHNS and SASEGT. V was pared by 6 bases and J by 0 bases, with 8 bases of the junction left unmatched. This CDR3 contains 15 residues. CDR3 residues: CASSVSRESSYEQYF. The CDR3 region has the DNA TGTGCCAGCAGCGTCTCGCGGGAGTCCTCCTACGAGCAGTACTTC.

This clone was detected only once. This chain joins TRBV7-2 and TRBJ2-6; D is unresolved. Per germline, CDR1 SGHTA and CDR2 FQGNSA. The CDR3 has 16 amino acids. Deletions cut 2 bases from V and 1 base from J, with 9 bases between. The DNA of the CDR3 is TGTGCCAGCAGCTTATCTTCCGGATCTGGGGCCAACGTCCTGACTTTC. Translated, it gives CASSLSSGSGANVLTF.

This sequence joins TRBV19 and TRBJ2-1, with 8 bases aligning to TRBD2. Trimming removed 7 bases from V and 1 base from J; junction bases left unmatched: 9. Germline CDR1 LNHDA, CDR2 SQIVND (reference sequence). The length of the CDR3 is 16 residues. This chain's CDR3 is CASTDIAGFSYNEQFF. CDR3 bases: TGTGCCAGTACCGACATAGCGGGATTTTCCTACAATGAGCAGTTCTTC. Together with reference TRBV19 and TRBJ2-1, the CDR3 gives the full variable domain: DGGITQSPKYLFRKEGQNVTLSCEQNLNHDAMYWYRQDPGQGLRLIYYSQIVNDFQKGDIAEGYSVSREKKESFPLTVTSAQKNPTAFYLCASTDIAGFSYNEQFFGPGTRLTVL.

The chain has TRBV29-1 and TRBJ2-2, with no clear D. From germline, CDR1 is SQVTM and CDR2 ANQGSEA. Trimming removed 3 bases from V and 0 bases from J, with 5 bases in between. The CDR3 totals 13 residues. The CDR3 coding sequence is TGCAGCGTTGACTATACGAACACCGGGGAGCTGTTTTTT. Amino acid sequence: CSVDYTNTGELFF.

This chain joins TRBV19 and TRBJ1-1; the D gene is possibly TRBD1 (5 bases). The CDR3 is 17 residues long. Germline lookup yields CDR1 LNHDA and CDR2 SQIVND (reference sequence). Trimming removed 3 bases at V and 5 bases at J, with 22 bases between. The CDR3 sequence is CASSMGVVVGTGTEAFF. DNA of the CDR3: TGTGCCAGTAGTATGGGAGTTGTAGTCGGGACGGGGACTGAAGCTTTCTTT.

This clone was found once. The V call is TRBV9, the J call TRBJ2-1, with 8 bases identical to TRBD2. Germline CDR1 is SGDLS and CDR2 is YYNGEE. The CDR3 runs 16 residues. After removal of 3 bases from V and 9 bases from J, the junction contained 14 bases not matched to a gene. The CDR3 sequence: CASSAVAGLKAGEQFF. The CDR3 DNA reads as TGTGCCAGCAGCGCCGTAGCGGGACTAAAGGCGGGTGAGCAGTTCTTC.

CDR3 sequence (DNA): TGTGCCAGCAGCGAAACAACTAGCGGGAGGGCGGCCGGGGAGCTGTTTTTT. Protein product: CASSETTSGRAAGELFF. The chain joins TRBV9 to TRBJ2-2; 13 bases are shared with TRBD2. Trimming at V came to 3 bases and at J to 6 bases, leaving 8 bases not matched to a gene. Germline values: CDR1 SGDLS, CDR2 YYNGEE. The CDR3 is 17 amino acids.

The chain employs TRBV29-1 and TRBJ1-1; D unresolved. V was trimmed by 4 bases and J by 4 bases, leaving 10 bases between them. The CDR3 has 12 residues. Germline values: CDR1 SQVTM, CDR2 ANQGSEA. The CDR3: CSVAAGSTEAFF. In nucleotides, the CDR3 is TGCAGCGTTGCGGCCGGTAGCACTGAAGCTTTCTTT.

The chain uses TRBV30 and TRBJ1-3, with D possibly TRBD1 on 6 matching bases. In germline, CDR1 is GTSNPN, CDR2 SVGIG (reference sequence). Trimming took 0 bases from V and 1 from J, leaving 10 bases between them. This CDR3 is built from 15 residues. The CDR3 loop reads CAWSVAGASGNTIYF. DNA of the CDR3: TGTGCCTGGAGTGTGGCAGGGGCGTCTGGAAACACCATATATTTT. The full variable domain, with the rest looked up from reference TRBV30 and TRBJ1-3, is SQTIHQWPATLVQPVGSPLSLECTVEGTSNPNLYWYRQAAGRGLQLLFYSVGIGQISSEVPQNLSASRPQDRQFILSSKKLLLSDSGFYLCAWSVAGASGNTIYFGEGSWLTVV.

This clone is a singleton in its sample. This sequence joins TRBV19 and TRBJ2-3; the D gene is possibly TRBD1 (5 bases). CDR3 length: 15 amino acids. Germline CDR1 is LNHDA and CDR2 is SQIVND (reference sequence). Trimming cost V 0 bases and J 2 bases, with 9 bases left between them. The CDR3 bases are TGTGCCAGTAGTATAGATTCAGGGCCCACAGATACGCAGTATTTT. Its protein is CASSIDSGPTDTQYF.

This clone is a singleton in its sample. This rearrangement joins TRBV18 to TRBJ1-1, with TRBD1 as a possible D gene (6 bases). Per germline, CDR1 KGHSH and CDR2 LQKENI. V lost 5 bases to trimming and J lost 10 bases, with 20 bases between them. This CDR3 comprises 14 residues. CDR3 protein: CASSSDRSLAGAFF. CDR3 nucleotides: TGTGCCAGCTCATCTGACAGGAGCCTGGCTGGAGCTTTCTTT.